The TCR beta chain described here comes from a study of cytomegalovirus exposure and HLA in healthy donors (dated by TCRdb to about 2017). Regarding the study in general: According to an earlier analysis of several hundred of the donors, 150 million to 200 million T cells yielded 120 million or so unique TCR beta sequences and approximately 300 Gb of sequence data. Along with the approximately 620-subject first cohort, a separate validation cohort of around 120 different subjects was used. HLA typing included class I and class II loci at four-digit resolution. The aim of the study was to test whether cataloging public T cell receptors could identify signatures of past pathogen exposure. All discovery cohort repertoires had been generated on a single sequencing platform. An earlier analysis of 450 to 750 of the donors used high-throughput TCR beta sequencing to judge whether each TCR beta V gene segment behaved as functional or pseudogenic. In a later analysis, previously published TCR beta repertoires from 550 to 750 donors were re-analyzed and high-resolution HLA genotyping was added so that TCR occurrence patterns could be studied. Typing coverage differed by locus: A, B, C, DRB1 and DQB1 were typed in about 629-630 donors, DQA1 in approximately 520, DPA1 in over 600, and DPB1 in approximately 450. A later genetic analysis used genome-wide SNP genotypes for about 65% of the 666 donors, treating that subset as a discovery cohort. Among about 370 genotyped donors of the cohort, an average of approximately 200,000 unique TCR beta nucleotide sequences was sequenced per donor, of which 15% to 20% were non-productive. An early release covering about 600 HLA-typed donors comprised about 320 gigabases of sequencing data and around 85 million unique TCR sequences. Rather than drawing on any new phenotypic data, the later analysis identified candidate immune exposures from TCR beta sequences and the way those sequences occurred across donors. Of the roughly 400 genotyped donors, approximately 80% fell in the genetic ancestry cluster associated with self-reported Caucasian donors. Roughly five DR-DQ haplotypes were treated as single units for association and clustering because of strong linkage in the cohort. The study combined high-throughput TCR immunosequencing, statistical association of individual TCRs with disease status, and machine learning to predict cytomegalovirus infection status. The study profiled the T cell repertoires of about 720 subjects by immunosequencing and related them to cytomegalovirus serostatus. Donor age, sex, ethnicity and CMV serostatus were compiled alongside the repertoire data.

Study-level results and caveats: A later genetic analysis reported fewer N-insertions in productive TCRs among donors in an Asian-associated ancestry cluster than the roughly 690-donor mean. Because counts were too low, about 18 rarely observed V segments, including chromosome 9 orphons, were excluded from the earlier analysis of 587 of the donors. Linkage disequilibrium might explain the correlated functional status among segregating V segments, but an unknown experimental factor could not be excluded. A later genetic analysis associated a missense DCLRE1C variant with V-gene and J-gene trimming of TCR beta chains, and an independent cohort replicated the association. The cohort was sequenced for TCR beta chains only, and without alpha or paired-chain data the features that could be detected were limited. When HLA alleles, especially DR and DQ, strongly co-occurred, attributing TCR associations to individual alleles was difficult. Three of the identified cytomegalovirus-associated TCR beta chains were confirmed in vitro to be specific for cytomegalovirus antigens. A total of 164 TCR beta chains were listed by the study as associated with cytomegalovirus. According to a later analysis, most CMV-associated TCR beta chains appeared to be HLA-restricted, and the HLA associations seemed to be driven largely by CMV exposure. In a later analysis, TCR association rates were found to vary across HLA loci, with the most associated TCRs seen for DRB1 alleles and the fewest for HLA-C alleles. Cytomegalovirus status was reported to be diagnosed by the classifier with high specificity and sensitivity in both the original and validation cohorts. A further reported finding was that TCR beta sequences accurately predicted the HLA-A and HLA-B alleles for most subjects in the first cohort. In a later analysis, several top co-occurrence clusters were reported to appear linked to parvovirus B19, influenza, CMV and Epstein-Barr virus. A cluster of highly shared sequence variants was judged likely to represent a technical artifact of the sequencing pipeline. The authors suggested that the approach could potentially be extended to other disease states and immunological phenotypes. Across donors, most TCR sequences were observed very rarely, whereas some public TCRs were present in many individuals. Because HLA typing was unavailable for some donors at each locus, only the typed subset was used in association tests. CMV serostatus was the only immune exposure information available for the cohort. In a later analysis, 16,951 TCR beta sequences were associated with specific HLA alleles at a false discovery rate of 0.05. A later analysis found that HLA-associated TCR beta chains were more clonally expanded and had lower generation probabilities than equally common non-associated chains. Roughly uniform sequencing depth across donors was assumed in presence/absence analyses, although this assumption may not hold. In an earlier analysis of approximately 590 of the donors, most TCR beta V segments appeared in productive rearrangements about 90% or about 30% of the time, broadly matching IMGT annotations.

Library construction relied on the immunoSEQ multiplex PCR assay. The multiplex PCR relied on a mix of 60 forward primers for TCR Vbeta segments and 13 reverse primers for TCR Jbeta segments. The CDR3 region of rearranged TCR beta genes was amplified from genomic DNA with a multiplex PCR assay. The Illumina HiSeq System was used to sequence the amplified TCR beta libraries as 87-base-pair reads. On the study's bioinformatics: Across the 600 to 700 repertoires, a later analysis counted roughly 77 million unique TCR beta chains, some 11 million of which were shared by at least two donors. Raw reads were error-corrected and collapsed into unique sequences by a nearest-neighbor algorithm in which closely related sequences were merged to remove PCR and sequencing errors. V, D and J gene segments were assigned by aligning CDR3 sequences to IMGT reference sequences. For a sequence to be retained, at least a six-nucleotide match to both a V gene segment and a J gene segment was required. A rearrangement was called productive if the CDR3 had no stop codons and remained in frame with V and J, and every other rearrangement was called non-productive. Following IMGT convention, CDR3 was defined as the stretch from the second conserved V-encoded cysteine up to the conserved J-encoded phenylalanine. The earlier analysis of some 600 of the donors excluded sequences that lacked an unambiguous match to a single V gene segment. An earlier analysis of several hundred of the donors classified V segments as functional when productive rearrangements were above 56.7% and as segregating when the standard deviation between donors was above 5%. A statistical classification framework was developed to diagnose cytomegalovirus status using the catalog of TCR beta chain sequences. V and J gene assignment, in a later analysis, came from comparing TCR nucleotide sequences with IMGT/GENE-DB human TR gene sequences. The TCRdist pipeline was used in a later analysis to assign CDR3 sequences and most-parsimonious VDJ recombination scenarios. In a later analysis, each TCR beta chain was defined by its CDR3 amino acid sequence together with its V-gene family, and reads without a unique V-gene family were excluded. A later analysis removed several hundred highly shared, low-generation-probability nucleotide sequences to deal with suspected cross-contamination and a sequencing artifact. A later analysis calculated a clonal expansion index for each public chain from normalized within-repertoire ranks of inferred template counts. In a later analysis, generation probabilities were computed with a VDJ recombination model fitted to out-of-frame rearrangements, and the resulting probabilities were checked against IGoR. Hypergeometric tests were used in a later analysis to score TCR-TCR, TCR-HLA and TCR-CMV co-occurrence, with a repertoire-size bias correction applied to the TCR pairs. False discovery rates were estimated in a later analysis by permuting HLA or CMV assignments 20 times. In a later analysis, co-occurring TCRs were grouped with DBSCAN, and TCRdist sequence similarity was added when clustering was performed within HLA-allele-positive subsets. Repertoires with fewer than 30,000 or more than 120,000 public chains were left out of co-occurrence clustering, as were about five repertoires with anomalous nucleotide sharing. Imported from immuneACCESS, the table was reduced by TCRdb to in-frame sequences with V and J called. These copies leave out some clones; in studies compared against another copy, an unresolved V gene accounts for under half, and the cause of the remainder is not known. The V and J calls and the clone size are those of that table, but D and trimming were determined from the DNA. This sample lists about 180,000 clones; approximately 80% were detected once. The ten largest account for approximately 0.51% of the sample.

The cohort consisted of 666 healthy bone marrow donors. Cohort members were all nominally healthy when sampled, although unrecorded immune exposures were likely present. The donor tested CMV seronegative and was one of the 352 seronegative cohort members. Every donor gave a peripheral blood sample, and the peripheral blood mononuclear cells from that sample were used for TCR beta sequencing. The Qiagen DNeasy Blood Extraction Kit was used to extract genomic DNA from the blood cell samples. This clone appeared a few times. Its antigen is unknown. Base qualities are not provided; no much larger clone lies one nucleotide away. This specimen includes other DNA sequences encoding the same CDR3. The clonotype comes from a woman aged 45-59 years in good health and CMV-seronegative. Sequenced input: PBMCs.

The CDR3 loop reads CASSRGGSSYEQYF. DNA sequence: TGTGCCAGCAGCCGGGGGGGGAGCTCCTACGAGCAGTACTTC. The chain employs TRBV11-2 and TRBJ2-7, with 8 junctional bases fitting TRBD2. The CDR3 runs 14 amino acids, cysteine and phenylalanine included. Only CDR3 DNA is held: 42 bases, read in frame from base 1. Taken from the germline V gene, the CDR1 and CDR2 loops are SGHAT and FQNNGV. For this chain, trimming is 5 bases at the V end and 0 bases at the J end, and the number of junction bases without a gene match is 3.